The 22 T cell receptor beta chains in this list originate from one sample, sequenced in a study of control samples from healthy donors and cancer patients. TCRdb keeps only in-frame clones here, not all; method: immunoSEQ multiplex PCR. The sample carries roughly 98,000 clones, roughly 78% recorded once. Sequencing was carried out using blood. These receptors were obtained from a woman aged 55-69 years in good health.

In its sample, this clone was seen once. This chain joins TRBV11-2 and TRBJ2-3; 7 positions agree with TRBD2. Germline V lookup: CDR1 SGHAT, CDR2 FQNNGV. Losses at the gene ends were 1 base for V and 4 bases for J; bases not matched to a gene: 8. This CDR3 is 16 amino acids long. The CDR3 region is CASSLVVTGGSDTQYF. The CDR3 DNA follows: TGTGCCAGCAGCTTAGTAGTTACGGGAGGCTCAGATACGCAGTATTTT.

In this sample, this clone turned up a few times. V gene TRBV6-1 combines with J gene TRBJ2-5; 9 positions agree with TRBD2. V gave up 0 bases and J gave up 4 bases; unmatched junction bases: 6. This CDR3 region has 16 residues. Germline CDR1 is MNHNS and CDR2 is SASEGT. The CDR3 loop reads CASSEASSGVRETQYF. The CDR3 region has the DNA TGTGCCAGCAGTGAAGCTTCTAGCGGGGTCCGAGAGACCCAGTACTTC.

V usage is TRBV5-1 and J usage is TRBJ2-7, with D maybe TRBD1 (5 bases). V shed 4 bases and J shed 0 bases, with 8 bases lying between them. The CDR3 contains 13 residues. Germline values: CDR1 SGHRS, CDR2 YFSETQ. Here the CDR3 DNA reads TGCGCCAGCAGCCCGGACAACTCCTACGAGCAGTACTTC. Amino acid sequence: CASSPDNSYEQYF.

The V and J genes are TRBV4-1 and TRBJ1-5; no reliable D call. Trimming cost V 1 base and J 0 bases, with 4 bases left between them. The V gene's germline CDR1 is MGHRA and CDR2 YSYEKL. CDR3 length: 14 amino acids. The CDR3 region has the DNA TGCGCCAGCAGCCAAGGGAATAGCAATCAGCCCCAGCATTTT. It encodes CASSQGNSNQPQHF.

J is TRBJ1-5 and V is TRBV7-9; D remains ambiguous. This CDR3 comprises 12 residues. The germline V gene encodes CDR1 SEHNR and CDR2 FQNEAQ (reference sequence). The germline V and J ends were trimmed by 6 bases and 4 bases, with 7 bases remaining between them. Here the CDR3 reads CASRIGNQPQHF. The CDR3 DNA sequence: TGTGCCAGCAGAATCGGTAATCAGCCCCAGCATTTT.

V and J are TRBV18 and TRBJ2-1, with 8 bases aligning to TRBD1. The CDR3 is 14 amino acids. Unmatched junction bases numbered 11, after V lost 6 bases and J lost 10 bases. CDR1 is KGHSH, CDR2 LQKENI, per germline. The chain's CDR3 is CASSLGTGFREQFF. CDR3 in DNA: TGTGCCAGCTCCCTAGGGACAGGTTTTAGAGAGCAGTTCTTC. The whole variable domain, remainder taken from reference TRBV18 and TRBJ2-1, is NAGVMQNPRHLVRRRGQEARLRCSPMKGHSHVYWYRQLPEEGLKFMVYLQKENIIDESGMPKERFSAEFPKEGPSILRIQQVVRGDSAAYFCASSLGTGFREQFFGPGTRLTVL.

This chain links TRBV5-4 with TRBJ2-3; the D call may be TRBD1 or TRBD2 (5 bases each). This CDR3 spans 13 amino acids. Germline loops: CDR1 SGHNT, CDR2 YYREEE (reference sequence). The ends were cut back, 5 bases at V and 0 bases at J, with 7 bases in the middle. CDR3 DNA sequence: TGTGCCAGCAGTCGGGACAGCACAGATACGCAGTATTTT. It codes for CASSRDSTDTQYF.

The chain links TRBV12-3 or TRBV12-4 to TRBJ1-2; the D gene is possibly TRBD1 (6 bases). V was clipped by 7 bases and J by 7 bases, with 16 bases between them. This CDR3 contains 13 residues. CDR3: CASKYRDVGGYTF. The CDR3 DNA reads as TGTGCCAGCAAATACAGGGACGTAGGTGGCTACACCTTC.

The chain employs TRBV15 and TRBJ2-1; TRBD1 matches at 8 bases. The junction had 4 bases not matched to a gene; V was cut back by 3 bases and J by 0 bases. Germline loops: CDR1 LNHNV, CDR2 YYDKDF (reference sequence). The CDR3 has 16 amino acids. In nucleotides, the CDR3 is TGTGCCACCAGCAGCGGGACAGGAAGCTCCTACAATGAGCAGTTCTTC. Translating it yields CATSSGTGSSYNEQFF.

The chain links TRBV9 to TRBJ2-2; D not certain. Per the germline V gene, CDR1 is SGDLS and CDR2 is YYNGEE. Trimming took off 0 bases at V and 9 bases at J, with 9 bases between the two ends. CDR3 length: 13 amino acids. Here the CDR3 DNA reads TGTGCCAGCAGCGTAGGGCCAGTTTGGGAGCTGTTTTTT. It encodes CASSVGPVWELFF.

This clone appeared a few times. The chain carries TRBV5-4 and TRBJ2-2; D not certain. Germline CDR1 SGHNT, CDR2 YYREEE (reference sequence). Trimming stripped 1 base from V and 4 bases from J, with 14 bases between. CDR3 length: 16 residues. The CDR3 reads CASSLPSTTGTGELFF. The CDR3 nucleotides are TGTGCCAGCAGCTTGCCATCCACGACGGGCACCGGGGAGCTGTTTTTT.

The CDR3 here is CASSPTGSGNTIYF. Here the CDR3 DNA reads TGTGCCAGCAGCCCAACAGGGTCTGGAAACACCATATATTTT. The genes are TRBV3-1 (or the pseudogene TRBV3-2) and TRBJ1-3, with D possibly matching TRBD1 (6 bases). Deletions cut 4 bases from V and 1 base from J, with 8 bases between. The CDR3 loop spans 14 amino acids. Looked up from germline, CDR1 is LGHDT and CDR2 is YNNKEL (reference sequence).

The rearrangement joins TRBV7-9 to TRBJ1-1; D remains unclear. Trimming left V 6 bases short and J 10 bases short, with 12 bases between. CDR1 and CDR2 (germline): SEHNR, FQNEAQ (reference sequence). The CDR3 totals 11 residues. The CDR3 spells CASSPTTRAFF. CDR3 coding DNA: TGTGCCAGCAGTCCGACTACCCGAGCTTTCTTT.

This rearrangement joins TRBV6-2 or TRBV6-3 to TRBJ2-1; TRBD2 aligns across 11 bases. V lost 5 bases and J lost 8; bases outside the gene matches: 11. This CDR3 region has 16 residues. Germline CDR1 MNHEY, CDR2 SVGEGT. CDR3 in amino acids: CASSNALAGVIDEQFF. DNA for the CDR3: TGTGCCAGCAGTAACGCACTAGCGGGAGTTATCGATGAGCAGTTCTTC.

The CDR3, as DNA: TGTGCCAGCAGCACTGGACAGGGTACCAACTATGGCTACACCTTC. It translates to CASSTGQGTNYGYTF. The chain joins TRBV6-6 to TRBJ1-2; 8 bases are a match to TRBD1. The CDR3 has 15 amino acids. The germline V gene encodes CDR1 MNHNY and CDR2 SVGAGI (reference sequence). With 6 bases clipped from V and 2 bases from J, the junction kept 8 bases outside the gene matches.

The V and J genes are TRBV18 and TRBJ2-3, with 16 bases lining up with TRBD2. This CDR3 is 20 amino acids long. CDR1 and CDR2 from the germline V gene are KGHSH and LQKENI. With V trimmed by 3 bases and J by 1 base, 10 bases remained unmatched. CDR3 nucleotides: TGTGCCAGCTCACCTCGACTTGGGACTAGCGGGGGGGCCGGCACAGATACGCAGTATTTT. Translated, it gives CASSPRLGTSGGAGTDTQYF.

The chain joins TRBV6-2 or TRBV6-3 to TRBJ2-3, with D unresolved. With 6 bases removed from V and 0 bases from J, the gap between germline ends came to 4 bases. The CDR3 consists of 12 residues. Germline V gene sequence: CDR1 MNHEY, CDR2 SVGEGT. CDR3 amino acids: CASSISTDTQYF. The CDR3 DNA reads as TGTGCCAGCAGCATAAGCACAGATACGCAGTATTTT.

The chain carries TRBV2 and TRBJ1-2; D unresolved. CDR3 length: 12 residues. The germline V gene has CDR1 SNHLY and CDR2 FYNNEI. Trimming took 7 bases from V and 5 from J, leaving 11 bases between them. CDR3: CASIEGKYGYTF. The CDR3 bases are TGTGCCAGCATCGAAGGAAAGTATGGCTACACCTTC.

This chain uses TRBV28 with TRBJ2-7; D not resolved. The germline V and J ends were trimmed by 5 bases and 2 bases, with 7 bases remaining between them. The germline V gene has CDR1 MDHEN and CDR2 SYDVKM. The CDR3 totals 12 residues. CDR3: CASSVSPYEQYF. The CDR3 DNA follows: TGTGCCAGCAGTGTATCCCCCTACGAGCAGTACTTC.

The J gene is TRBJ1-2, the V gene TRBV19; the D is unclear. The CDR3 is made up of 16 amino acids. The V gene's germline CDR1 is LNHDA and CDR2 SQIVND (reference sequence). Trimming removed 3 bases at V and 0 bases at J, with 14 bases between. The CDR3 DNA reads TGTGCCAGTAGTATTTGGGCAACCGGATCTAACTATGGCTACACCTTC. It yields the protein CASSIWATGSNYGYTF. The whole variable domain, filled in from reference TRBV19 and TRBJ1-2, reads DGGITQSPKYLFRKEGQNVTLSCEQNLNHDAMYWYRQDPGQGLRLIYYSQIVNDFQKGDIAEGYSVSREKKESFPLTVTSAQKNPTAFYLCASSIWATGSNYGYTFGSGTRLTVV.

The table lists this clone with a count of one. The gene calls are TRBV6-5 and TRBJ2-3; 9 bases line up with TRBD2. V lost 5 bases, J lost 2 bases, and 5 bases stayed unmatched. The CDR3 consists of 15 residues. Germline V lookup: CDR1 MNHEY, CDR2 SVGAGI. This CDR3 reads CASSLSGGTTDTQYF. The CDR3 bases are TGTGCCAGCAGTCTAAGCGGGGGGACCACAGATACGCAGTATTTT.

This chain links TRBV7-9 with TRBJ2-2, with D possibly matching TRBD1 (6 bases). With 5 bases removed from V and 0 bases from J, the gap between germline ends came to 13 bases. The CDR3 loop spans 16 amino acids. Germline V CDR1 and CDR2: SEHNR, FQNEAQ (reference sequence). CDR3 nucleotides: TGTGCCAGCAGCGACGGACAGATGACGAACACCGGGGAGCTGTTTTTT. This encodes CASSDGQMTNTGELFF.